This T cell receptor (beta chain) was identified in a study of cytomegalovirus exposure and HLA in healthy donors. Study-level information: An earlier analysis identified 110 million or so unique TCR beta sequences in about 179 million T cells.

Germline CDR1 SGDLS, CDR2 YYNGEE. Deletions cut 4 bases from V and 7 bases from J, with 12 bases between. The CDR3 length is 13 residues. The study ran its PCR with 60 Vbeta and 13 Jbeta primers. Using immunoSEQ multiplex PCR, the repertoire was profiled, and TCRdb retains in-frame clones only, with some absent. Here the sample spans around 120,000 clones, around four fifths being singletons. Study-wide points: There was a cluster of highly shared sequence variants that was likely a sequencing artifact. High specificity and sensitivity for cytomegalovirus status were reported for the classifier.

Remarks on this clone: What it binds is not known.

The sequence was collected from a woman in her thirties or forties in good health and CMV-seropositive. This chain links TRBV9 with TRBJ2-1, with D perhaps matching TRBD1 (5 bases). Sequencing was done on a sample of PBMCs. CDR3 in DNA: TGTGCCAGCAGCACGACAGTTGTTAATGAGCAGTTCTTC. This encodes CASSTTVVNEQFF. Full variable domain (missing parts from reference TRBV9 and TRBJ2-1): DSGVTQTPKHLITATGQRVTLRCSPRSGDLSVYWYQQSLDQGLQFLIQYYNGEERAKGNILERFSAQQFPDLHSELNLSSLELGDSALYFCASSTTVVNEQFFGPGTRLTVL.